This T cell receptor beta chain comes out of a study of blood T cells in healthy people across ages (dated by TCRdb to about 2015). A note on the overall study: Template switching captured roughly one uniquely barcoded TCR beta cDNA molecule per two T cells in model experiments. Donors of different ages were randomly distributed across sequencing lanes to avoid experimental bias. For two donors (one aged 18 to 29 and one aged 80 or older), the study analyzed two additional independent replicas of 1 million unique cDNA reads from the same blood draw. Using deep sequencing normalized with unique cDNA molecular identifiers, the study measured how TCR beta repertoire diversity changes with age. The donors were split into four age groups: young (average 16 years), middle-aged (about 40), aged (around 67) and long-lived (approximately 80). Paper-wide results and their limitations: Estimates of total diversity based on one million sequenced T cells were considered lower bounds and underestimates. Compared with the aged group, more naive CD4+ T cells, fewer expanded clones and increased TCR diversity were shown by the long-lived group, suggesting age selection. Observed TCR beta diversity correlated strongly with the percentage of naive T cells measured by flow cytometry. Donor CMV infection status was unknown, potentially confounding age-related changes in expanded clonotypes. Conclusive comparison of naive and antigen-experienced compartments was prevented by the profiling of bulk unsorted PBMCs. Observed TCR beta diversity per million T cells fell roughly linearly with age, and a significant reduction was already apparent by age about 43.

This clonotype has a handful of counts. Its antigen remains undetermined. It has no much larger one-base neighbor in the sample; base qualities were not kept. Libraries were built with 5' RACE. The sequencing machine was an Illumina HiSeq 2500. A second PCR of 7 to 11 cycles was run with a J-beta primer mix and a sample-barcoded 5' primer. Each TCR beta cDNA molecule received a unique molecular identifier from a template-switch 5' adaptor carrying 12 random nucleotides. Each sample yielded at least 3 million CDR3-containing paired-end reads. First-strand cDNA was synthesized from all RNA with the Mint cDNA synthesis kit, primed by a TRBC-specific oligonucleotide. All cDNA was treated with uracil-DNA glycosylase and then went through a first 18-cycle PCR with the universal primers M1SS and BC2_uni_R. The source study handled its data this way. For normalization, 1 million high-quality reads, each with a distinct molecular identifier, were randomly selected from each sample. Instead of being binned into consensus sequences, reads with shared molecular identifiers were discarded. MiTCR, run with a Q25 quality threshold and the strictest error-elimination algorithm, handled CDR3 identification, clonotype clustering and error correction. A nonparametric unseen species model with Euler transformation was used to estimate lower-bound total TCR beta diversity. TCRdb reworked the public reads: Q25 trimming with fastp, MiXCR clone assembly, productive beta chains retained. Rows merge per CDR3 protein into single entries with the most common DNA and genes. The V and J calls were determined by TCRdb, not by the authors. The sample table records about 1.4 million distinct CDR3 sequences; around 59% of these occur just once. The top ten constitute under 8.5% of the sample.

The CDR3 starts with the cysteine, ends with the phenylalanine, and has 16 residues. Only the CDR3 DNA is retained, 48 bases long and in frame from the first base. The germline V gene (reference sequence) gives CDR1 as MNHEY and CDR2 as SMNVEV. The roughly 39 donors, aged roughly 6 to 95 years, were systemically healthy Caucasian individuals from Russia. Around 10 milliliters of peripheral blood were drawn from each donor into EDTA-treated Vacutainer tubes. Ficoll-Paque density-gradient centrifugation was used to isolate PBMCs, with at least 6 million per sample. Total RNA, at least 6 micrograms per sample, was extracted from PBMCs with Trizol reagent. The percentages of naive CD45RAhigh/CD27high T cells were determined by flow cytometry on a PBMC aliquot from every donor.

Sequencing was done on a sample of blood. The chain is encoded by TRBV27 joined to TRBJ2-5; TRBD1 aligns with 10 central bases. The J call may be mistaken, given a closer DNA end match to TRBJ2-7. The source is a man aged 18 to 35 in good health. The CDR3 protein is CASSLFPRQGAGEQYF. The nucleotide sequence is TGTGCCAGCAGTTTATTTCCTCGACAGGGGGCGGGCGAGCAGTACTTC.